The 8 T cell receptor beta chains given below trace back to one sample, sequenced in a study of blood T cells in healthy people across ages. Through a sample-barcoded 5' primer and a J-beta primer mix, a second PCR was run for about 7 to 12 cycles. One entry per CDR3 protein, called by TCRdb with MiXCR from the 5' RACE reads. Of 660,000 or so distinct CDR3 sequences listed, approximately 59% are singletons. The sequenced sample consisted of blood. The receptors derive from a man aged 60 to 75 in good health.

This clonotype was seen a single time. This chain uses TRBV2 with TRBJ2-2, with 11 nucleotides matching TRBD2. The V gene's germline CDR1 is SNHLY and CDR2 FYNNEI. The CDR3 consists of 15 residues. Losses at the gene ends were 4 bases for V and 3 bases for J; bases not matched to a gene: 1. CDR3 coding DNA: TGTGCCAGCAGTGTACTAGCGGGGGACACCGGGGAGCTGTTTTTT. Its protein is CASSVLAGDTGELFF. Based on the CDR3 plus reference TRBV2 and TRBJ2-2, the full variable domain is EPEVTQTPSHQVTQMGQEVILRCVPISNHLYFYWYRQILGQKVEFLVSFYNNEISEKSEIFDDQFSVERPDGSNFTLKIRSTKLEDSAMYFCASSVLAGDTGELFFGEGSRLTVL.

The table lists this clonotype with a few counts. The chain uses TRBV5-1 and TRBJ2-7, with 8 nucleotides matching TRBD2. The CDR3 length is 14 residues. Germline values: CDR1 SGHRS, CDR2 YFSETQ. With 3 bases clipped from V and 3 bases from J, the junction kept 5 bases outside the gene matches. The CDR3 bases are TGCGCCAGCAGCTCATGGACTAGCAGCTACGAGCAGTACTTC. Amino acids: CASSSWTSSYEQYF.

J is TRBJ1-1 and V is TRBV5-1; maybe TRBD1 (5 bases). V dropped 1 base and J dropped 7 bases, with 14 bases sitting between them. CDR3 length equals 14 residues. Germline assignment: CDR1 SGHRS and CDR2 YFSETQ. CDR3 in amino acids: CASSLRGTQHEAFF. The DNA for the CDR3 is TGCGCCAGCAGCTTGAGGGGAACCCAGCATGAAGCTTTCTTT.

Comments on this clonotype: The junction shows a germline mismatch at one end, possibly a read error. The gene calls are TRBV18 and TRBJ1-5, with a possible D match to TRBD1 (6 bases). CDR3 length equals 17 residues. Germline CDR1 KGHSH, CDR2 LQKENI. The CDR3 reads CASSLTGTLTGNQPPHF. As DNA, the CDR3 is TGTGCCAGCTCACTTACCGGGACACTTACCGGCAATCAGCCCCCGCATTTT.

This rearrangement joins TRBV6-2 or TRBV6-3 to TRBJ1-5; a weak D match, TRBD1 (6 bases). This CDR3 has 15 residues. Trimming removed 5 bases at V and 0 bases at J, with 11 bases between. CDR1 and CDR2 (germline): MNHEY, SVGEGT. The CDR3 reads CASSLDRYSNQPQHF. The DNA for the CDR3 is TGTGCCAGCAGTCTCGACAGGTATAGCAATCAGCCCCAGCATTTT.

V usage is TRBV10-3 and J usage is TRBJ1-2; 9 nucleotides agree with TRBD1. J gave up 6 bases and V 10 bases, and 6 bases lay outside the gene matches. The CDR3 extends over 12 amino acids. Germline V gene data show CDR1 as ENHRY and CDR2 as SYGVKD. CDR3 DNA sequence: TGTGCCACCGTTACAGGGGGCCATGGCTACACCTTC. This encodes CATVTGGHGYTF.

V gene TRBV20-1 combines with J gene TRBJ2-1, with TRBD2 matching over 7 bases. V was clipped by 0 bases and J by 3 bases; unmatched bases: 8. This CDR3 has 16 residues. Germline V gene lookup returns CDR1 DFQATT and CDR2 SNEGSKA (reference sequence). DNA for the CDR3: TGCAGTGCTAGAGATCCAGGGAGGGGATTCTACAATGAGCAGTTCTTC. This codes for CSARDPGRGFYNEQFF.

This clonotype occurred a few times. As DNA, the CDR3 is TGTGCCAGCAGCCCGCAGGGCGGTTCCTACGAGCAGTACTTC. As protein: CASSPQGGSYEQYF. The V call is TRBV7-2, the J call TRBJ2-7; D might be TRBD1 (5 bases). Germline assignment: CDR1 SGHTA and CDR2 FQGNSA. CDR3 length: 14 amino acids. Trimming pared 5 bases from V and 1 base from J, leaving 12 bases between.